These 11 T cell receptor beta chains originate from one sample sequenced in a study of blood T cell repertoires in COVID-19 (TCRdb year 2020). The library was produced with the immunoSEQ multiplex PCR assay. TCRdb carries this immuneACCESS record with in-frame sequences only. Its versions omit some clonotypes, under half of them owing to an unresolved V gene in the studies checked, with the rest unexplained. In all, the sample holds some 120,000 clones, and approximately 77% of those were seen once. Jointly, the top ten make up approximately 7.9% of the sample. Source material: peripheral blood. These receptors were taken from a human donor in a cohort sampled during active COVID-19.

This chain links TRBV27 with TRBJ2-7; TRBD2 matches at 8 bases. Germline V CDR1 and CDR2: MNHEY, SMNVEV (reference sequence). After removal of 5 bases from V and 2 bases from J, the junction contained 5 bases not matched to a gene. The CDR3 sequence is 14 residues long. CDR3 nucleotides: TGTGCCAGCAGTATCGGGGGGGCCCCCTACGAGCAGTACTTC. This translates into CASSIGGAPYEQYF.

V usage is TRBV29-1 and J usage is TRBJ2-5; TRBD1 is a possible D gene (7 bases). V was shortened by 7 bases and J by 2 bases, with 14 bases between the two germline ends. The CDR3 loop spans 13 amino acids. The germline V gene has CDR1 SQVTM and CDR2 ANQGSEA. CDR3 nucleotides: TGCAGCGCCACCCCAGGGGGGCAAGAGACCCAGTACTTC. It yields the protein CSATPGGQETQYF.

The J gene is TRBJ2-3, the V gene TRBV9, with D perhaps matching TRBD2 (6 bases). CDR3 length: 13 amino acids. Germline CDR1 and CDR2: SGDLS and YYNGEE. The V and J ends lost 0 bases and 14 bases respectively, with 16 bases between them. This CDR3 is CASSVDSPGEPYF. The CDR3 DNA is TGTGCCAGCAGCGTAGATAGCCCGGGGGAGCCGTATTTT.

There are a few counts of this clone. This rearrangement joins TRBV7-9 to TRBJ1-1; TRBD1 is a possible D gene (5 bases). The V gene lost 3 bases and the J gene lost 1 base, with 15 bases spanning the gap. CDR1 is SEHNR, CDR2 FQNEAQ, per germline (reference sequence). The CDR3 runs 16 residues. CDR3 DNA: TGTGCCAGCAGCTTCGAGGTGGGAGGGACGAACACTGAAGCTTTCTTT. Translated: CASSFEVGGTNTEAFF.

This chain joins TRBV29-1 and TRBJ2-1; 7 bases align to TRBD1. Trimming took 4 bases from V and 10 from J; bases not matched to a gene: 10. Germline V gene lookup returns CDR1 SQVTM and CDR2 ANQGSEA. The CDR3 runs 13 residues. The CDR3 region is CSVGYEGAREQFF. CDR3 sequence (DNA): TGCAGCGTTGGATACGAGGGGGCTCGAGAGCAGTTCTTC.

The chain is built from TRBV12-5 and TRBJ2-3, with D perhaps TRBD2 (7 bases). The germline V gene encodes CDR1 LGHNT and CDR2 FRNRAP. The germline V and J ends were trimmed by 9 bases and 2 bases, with 15 bases remaining between them. The CDR3 sequence is 14 residues long. CDR3 residues: CASLGGGITDTQYF. CDR3 in DNA: TGTGCTAGCCTAGGGGGGGGGATCACAGATACGCAGTATTTT.

The V call is TRBV6-5, the J call TRBJ1-2; D is undetermined. Trimming stripped 7 bases from V and 0 bases from J, with 9 bases between. The V gene's germline CDR1 is MNHEY and CDR2 SVGAGI. The CDR3 is 13 residues long. This CDR3 is CASNHRANYGYTF. CDR3 coding DNA: TGTGCCAGCAACCACAGAGCTAACTATGGCTACACCTTC.

The rearrangement uses TRBV6-5 and TRBJ1-1, with 7 bases lining up with TRBD1. V was pared by 7 bases and J by 4 bases, with 0 bases of the junction left unmatched. The CDR3 runs to 11 residues. Germline V gene lookup returns CDR1 MNHEY and CDR2 SVGAGI. The DNA for the CDR3 is TGTGCCAGCAACAGGGGCACTGAAGCTTTCTTT. It is translated as CASNRGTEAFF.

This clone was counted between two and nine times. The chain is built from TRBV2 and TRBJ2-7; a weak D match, TRBD1 (6 bases). The CDR3 is 11 residues long. Trimming cost V 7 bases and J 6 bases, with 10 bases left between them. Germline V CDR1 and CDR2: SNHLY, FYNNEI. In nucleotides, the CDR3 is TGTGCCAGCAAGATGGACAGCGAGCAGTACTTC. As protein: CASKMDSEQYF. Using reference TRBV2 and TRBJ2-7 for the parts outside the CDR3, the full variable domain is EPEVTQTPSHQVTQMGQEVILRCVPISNHLYFYWYRQILGQKVEFLVSFYNNEISEKSEIFDDQFSVERPDGSNFTLKIRSTKLEDSAMYFCASKMDSEQYFGPGTRLTVT.

This sequence joins TRBV19 and TRBJ1-5; D is uncertain. The V end lost 4 bases, the J end lost 4 bases, and 5 bases lay between the germline ends. This CDR3 has 12 amino acids. Germline-derived CDR1 and CDR2 are LNHDA and SQIVND (reference sequence). The DNA for the CDR3 is TGTGCCAGTAGTACCTATAATCAGCCCCAGCATTTT. Its protein product is CASSTYNQPQHF.

This clone was seen at least ten times. The V call is TRBV5-4, the J call TRBJ2-7, with a tentative D call TRBD2 (6 bases). The length of the CDR3 is 14 residues. CDR1 SGHNT and CDR2 YYREEE come from the germline V gene (reference sequence). Trimming pared 4 bases from V and 2 bases from J, leaving 13 bases between. The CDR3 protein is CASSQSTRAYEQYF. CDR3 sequence (DNA): TGTGCCAGCAGCCAGTCGACTAGAGCCTACGAGCAGTACTTC.